The present T cell receptor (beta chain) was sequenced within a study of identifying expanded T cells in peripheral blood. Findings and limits, study-wide: Over around two and four weeks, about 15 and 19 clones changed, versus around 1.2 between replicates. Variance in clone template counts between roughly two-week samples significantly increased with total template count across all healthy donors.

Repertoires were generated with immunoSEQ multiplex PCR, while TCRdb's copy carries only in-frame clones and drops some. The data contain some 100,000 clones, 70% to 90% of them singletons. CDR1 and CDR2 from the germline V gene are MRHNA and SNTAGT. This CDR3 has 13 amino acids. V lost 6 bases, J lost 2 bases, and 8 bases lay in between. About this clone itself: The antigen remains undetermined.

Healthy donors had no documented immune events, such as infections, while sampled. The chain carries TRBV6-4 and TRBJ1-5, with D possibly being TRBD1 (6 bases). The sequencing input was blood. The receptor was isolated from a person aged 18 to 75 in good health. The CDR3 sequence: CASSHRGNQPQHF. As DNA, the CDR3 is TGTGCCAGCAGCCACAGGGGCAATCAGCCCCAGCATTTT.